This is a list of T cell receptor beta chains from one sample in a study of graft-versus-host responses after intestinal transplantation. Here immunoSEQ multiplex PCR was the method, and the copy in TCRdb shows in-frame clones only, minus some. The profile shows about 71,000 clones, approximately 93% of them singletons. No antigens are known for them. The sample was unstimulated CD8+ T cells sorted from spleen or lymph node cells, taken before intestinal transplant. These receptors were obtained from a human donor who received an intestinal transplant. The CDR3 runs from the conserved cysteine through the conserved F or W. D genes are given only for firm matches. Some rows have no size entry. The others give once, few or many, or a class for an expanded clone.

v_gene	abundance	j_gene	d_gene	CDR3nt	CDR3aa
TRBV9	NA	TRBJ2-7	TRBD2	TGTGCCAGCAGCCAGAGCGGGAGTTGGTACGAGCAGTACTTC	CASSQSGSWYEQYF
TRBV13	NA	TRBJ2-2	NA	TGTGCCAGCAGCTTAGGAAGGGGTCTCTCCGCCGGGGAGCTGTTTTTT	CASSLGRGLSAGELFF
TRBV10-2	NA	TRBJ2-2	NA	TGCGCCAGCACCCTCACCCAGGGATCTGGCGGGGAGCTGTTTTTT	CASTLTQGSGGELFF
TRBV4-1	NA	TRBJ1-1	NA	TGCGCCAGCAGCCCAGGGTTGAACACTGAAGCTTTCTTT	CASSPGLNTEAFF
TRBV2	NA	TRBJ1-1	TRBD1	TGTGCCAGCCTCTTAGGGACAGCCAACACTGAAGCTTTCTTT	CASLLGTANTEAFF
TRBV19	NA	TRBJ1-5	NA	TGTGCCAGTAGTATTCTAGAGGGCAATCAGCCCCAGCATTTT	CASSILEGNQPQHF
TRBV19	NA	TRBJ2-7	TRBD2	TGTGCCAGTAGTATGGGAAGCGGGGCCGTTTACGAGCAGTACTTC	CASSMGSGAVYEQYF
TRBV7-9	NA	TRBJ1-1	NA	TGTGCCAGCAGCTTAGAACGGGGAGGTACTGAAGCTTTCTTT	CASSLERGGTEAFF
TRBV18	NA	TRBJ1-2	TRBD1	TGTGCCAGCTCACCCTTGGCAGGGGGCACCTATGGCTACACCTTC	CASSPLAGGTYGYTF
TRBV9	NA	TRBJ2-1	NA	TGTGCCAGCAGCGTAGGGGCGGGAACCTACAATGAGCAGTTCTTC	CASSVGAGTYNEQFF
TRBV13	NA	TRBJ2-5	NA	TGTGCCAGCAGCCCCGAGGTACAAGAGACCCAGTACTTC	CASSPEVQETQYF
TRBV29-1	NA	TRBJ2-1	NA	TGCAGCGTTCTCCTAGAGAGCGAGCAGTTCTTC	CSVLLESEQFF
TRBV5-6	NA	TRBJ2-5	TRBD1	TGTGCCAGCAGCCCCGGGACAGGGTGGGGAGAGACCCAGTACTTC	CASSPGTGWGETQYF
TRBV11-2	NA	TRBJ2-7	TRBD2	TGTGCCAGCAGCTTAGATTGGACTAGCGTGAATTACGAGCAGTACTTC	CASSLDWTSVNYEQYF
TRBV6-5	NA	TRBJ2-3	NA	TGTGCCAGCAGCCCCTTTGGGAGCGCAGATACGCAGTATTTT	CASSPFGSADTQYF
TRBV2	NA	TRBJ1-2	NA	TGTGCCAGCAGTGGAATGGGGAATGCTAACTATGGCTACACCTTC	CASSGMGNANYGYTF
TRBV10-3	NA	TRBJ2-7	TRBD1	TGTGCCATCAGTGAGCCAGGGGGGCAGTACTTC	CAISEPGGQYF
TRBV4-1	NA	TRBJ1-5	TRBD1	TGCGCCAGCAGCCAAGGGGACAGGGGGGGCAATCAGCCCCAGCATTTT	CASSQGDRGGNQPQHF
TRBV5-1	NA	TRBJ2-7	NA	TGCGCCAGCAGCTTGACCGGGGGAAGCTCCTACGAGCAGTACTTC	CASSLTGGSSYEQYF
TRBV7-9	NA	TRBJ2-5	TRBD2	TGTGCCATCTCGCCGAGACTAGCGGACCAAGAGACCCAGTACTTC	CAISPRLADQETQYF
TRBV7-8	NA	TRBJ2-6	TRBD2	TGTGCCAGCAGCTTAGAGGGGCGGGCTAGCGGGGACTACTCTGGGGCCAACGTCCTGACTTTC	CASSLEGRASGDYSGANVLTF
TRBV12-5	NA	TRBJ2-5	NA	TGTGCTAGTGGTCGGGACACCTTGCTCTCGACCCAGTACTTC	CASGRDTLLSTQYF
TRBV7-2	NA	TRBJ1-1	NA	TGTGCCAGCAGCCTGTGGGGGAACACTGAAGCTTTCTTT	CASSLWGNTEAFF
TRBV13	NA	TRBJ2-7	TRBD1	TGTGCCAGCAGCAACCGGGACAGGGGGCGAAGTACCTACGAGCAGTACTTC	CASSNRDRGRSTYEQYF
TRBV4-2	NA	TRBJ1-2	NA	TGTGCCAGCAGCCAAGAAGGGAGTCAGGGGCCAGCGGATGGCTACACCTTC	CASSQEGSQGPADGYTF
TRBV10-1	NA	TRBJ2-5	NA	TGCGCCAGCAGTGAGTCGAGAGGCCAAGAGACCCAGTACTTC	CASSESRGQETQYF
TRBV18	NA	TRBJ2-7	TRBD1	TGTGCCAGCTTCCCTTCGGACAGGGAGAAGGTATCAATACCATACGAGCAGTACTTC	CASFPSDREKVSIPYEQYF
TRBV29-1	once	TRBJ1-3	NA	TGCAGCGTTGAAGATCCCCGGACGGCGGGAAACACCATATATTTT	CSVEDPRTAGNTIYF
TRBV9	NA	TRBJ1-1	NA	TGTGCCAGCAGCGCCGGACCCAAGAACACTGAAGCTTTCTTT	CASSAGPKNTEAFF
TRBV7-9	NA	TRBJ2-1	NA	TGTGCCAGCAGCCTCATTTCCTCCCAGGGGTCTGAGCAGTTCTTC	CASSLISSQGSEQFF
TRBV6-5	NA	TRBJ2-7	TRBD1	TGTGCCAGCAGCGGACAGGGTGTTGCCTACGAGCAGTACTTC	CASSGQGVAYEQYF
TRBV9	NA	TRBJ1-1	NA	TGTGCCAGCAGCGTAGAAGGTCCCAATGAAGCTTTCTTT	CASSVEGPNEAFF
TRBV27	NA	TRBJ2-5	NA	TGTGCCAGCAGTTTATACCGGGACTCGGGCCCTCAAGAGACCCAGTACTTC	CASSLYRDSGPQETQYF
TRBV5-1	NA	TRBJ2-2	NA	TGCGCCAGCAACAAGGAGGGATACGGGGAGCTGTTTTTT	CASNKEGYGELFF
TRBV6-5	NA	TRBJ2-1	NA	TGTGCCAGCAGTTGGTCAAGTGGAGTTCGCAATGAGCAGTTCTTC	CASSWSSGVRNEQFF
TRBV11-3	once	TRBJ2-1	NA	TGTGCCAGCAGCTTAGGAGGTCAGTACAATGAGCAGTTCTTC	CASSLGGQYNEQFF
TRBV4-1	NA	TRBJ2-2	TRBD2	TGCGCCAGCAGCCAGATAGCGGGATTTGAGAACACCGGGGAGCTGTTTTTT	CASSQIAGFENTGELFF
TRBV7-9	NA	TRBJ1-4	NA	TGTGCCAGCAGCTTAGGGCAAGCAACTAATGAAAAACTGTTTTTT	CASSLGQATNEKLFF
TRBV10-1	NA	TRBJ2-7	NA	TGCGCCAGCAGTGAGTCCGGCGGGGCTTTCTACGAGCAGTACTTC	CASSESGGAFYEQYF
TRBV27	NA	TRBJ2-3	NA	TGTGCCAGCAGTTTAACCTGGGGTGTTACAGATACGCAGTATTTT	CASSLTWGVTDTQYF
TRBV13	NA	TRBJ2-5	TRBD1	TGTGCCAGCAGCTTAGCCGGCGACAGGGCCCAAGAGACCCAGTACTTC	CASSLAGDRAQETQYF
TRBV6-6	NA	TRBJ1-2	NA	TGTGCCAGCAGTTACAGCGGGGGAAGTTTCTATGGCTACACCTTC	CASSYSGGSFYGYTF
TRBV7-9	NA	TRBJ2-7	TRBD2	TGTGCCAGCAGCCCCACTAGCGGGACTTCCTACGAGCAGTACTTC	CASSPTSGTSYEQYF
TRBV19	NA	TRBJ1-1	TRBD1	TGTGCCACCCACTCAGGGGGATCAACTGAAGCTTTCTTT	CATHSGGSTEAFF
TRBV11-2	NA	TRBJ2-7	NA	TGTGCCAGCAGCTTAGTGGGCAGCGCCACAACCTACGAGCAGTACTTC	CASSLVGSATTYEQYF
TRBV7-9	NA	TRBJ1-1	NA	TGTGCCAGCAGCCCTCCGTATATGATGAACACTGAAGCTTTCTTT	CASSPPYMMNTEAFF